The entry below gives a single T cell receptor (beta chain) sequence along with its context. From the 5' RACE reads, TCRdb called clonotypes with MiXCR, one entry per CDR3 protein. The profile covers a few hundred thousand distinct CDR3 sequences, with around 6.7% appearing a single time and roughly 1% taken by the ten largest. These data are taken from a study of T cells after yellow fever vaccination. On the study more broadly: SMART-Seq v4 Ultra Low Input served to prepare low-cell-number fractions.

In germline, CDR1 is SGHKS, CDR2 YYEKEE (reference sequence). The CDR3 is made up of 15 amino acids. The V and J ends lost 4 bases and 2 bases, in that order; junction bases with no gene match: 8. Sequenced material: CD4+ T cells sorted from PBMCs, taken on the day of the yellow fever booster vaccination. The V and J genes are TRBV5-5 and TRBJ2-7; 8 nucleotides match TRBD1. The receptor was isolated from a man aged 25 to 40 who received the YFV17D yellow fever vaccine. The CDR3 here is CASSPGTGVAYEQYF. CDR3 sequence (DNA): TGTGCCAGCAGCCCTGGGACAGGTGTAGCCTACGAGCAGTACTTC.